This TCR beta chain was captured in a study of T cell responses to AZD1222 COVID-19 vaccine. Study results and caveats: There were repertoire samples only from the period after the peak T cell response. Nearly half of spike-specific TCRs reportedly target unmutated variant regions. AZD1222 recipients seropositive at baseline numbered only five or six. Donor demographics were predominantly white British with a female majority; clonal diversity may be underestimated.

Here immunoSEQ multiplex PCR was the method, and the copy in TCRdb shows in-frame clones only, minus some. This table holds roughly 140,000 clones, around nine tenths found once. Of note for this clone: Its specificity is unknown.

Germline V gene lookup returns CDR1 MDHEN and CDR2 SYDVKM. The CDR3 is made up of 13 amino acids. Unmatched junction bases numbered 4, after V lost 5 bases and J lost 6 bases. The starting material was peripheral blood, obtained on day 0 of MenACWY control vaccination. V gene TRBV28 combines with J gene TRBJ1-2; 9 bases match TRBD1. This receptor was obtained from an adult in good health. CDR3 residues: CASSIGTGNGYTF. The CDR3 region has the DNA TGTGCCAGCAGTATAGGGACAGGGAATGGCTACACCTTC.